The 17 T cell receptor beta chains listed next were all sequenced from one sample in a study of read filtering for tumor transcriptome and immune sequencing. Molecular barcoded adaptors covering alpha/delta and beta/gamma chains were used on approximately 400 ng RNA. TCRdb recomputed calls from the reads with MiXCR, one row per CDR3 protein. The repertoire holds approximately 90,000 distinct CDR3 sequences, with 20% to 25% as singletons. Source material: a population of CD138-negative cells sorted from bone marrow. These receptors all stem from a donor aged 40 or over with multiple myeloma.

This clonotype was picked up many times. The gene calls are TRBV11-2 and TRBJ2-2; 8 bases are a match to TRBD2. Germline CDR1 SGHAT, CDR2 FQNNGV. V shed 0 bases, J shed 4 bases, and the junction held 4 bases outside the gene matches. The CDR3 is 16 amino acids. CDR3 in DNA: TGTGCCAGCAGCTTAGATCTGGCGGGGGGCACCGGGGAGCTGTTTTTT. Protein: CASSLDLAGGTGELFF. Full variable domain (outside the CDR3, taken from reference TRBV11-2 and TRBJ2-2): EAGVAQSPRYKIIEKRQSVAFWCNPISGHATLYWYQQILGQGPKLLIQFQNNGVVDDSQLPKDRFSAERLKGVDSTLKIQPAKLEDSAVYLCASSLDLAGGTGELFFGEGSRLTVL.

This chain connects TRBV19 to TRBJ2-1; 8 nucleotides align to TRBD1. The germline V gene encodes CDR1 LNHDA and CDR2 SQIVND (reference sequence). The CDR3 contains 13 residues. V was clipped by 10 bases and J by 8 bases; unmatched bases: 10. The CDR3 loop is CATSDRASDEQFF. In DNA, the CDR3 is TGTGCCACCTCGGACAGGGCGAGCGATGAGCAGTTCTTC.

This clonotype was recorded many times. This chain joins TRBV5-1 and TRBJ2-1, with D possibly TRBD1 on 6 matching bases. Trimming cost V 1 base and J 6 bases, with 11 bases left between them. The germline V gene encodes CDR1 SGHRS and CDR2 YFSETQ. The CDR3 length is 14 residues. The CDR3 nucleotides are TGCGCCAGCAGCTTGTCCGGGACACCCAATGAGCAGTTCTTC. This sequence encodes CASSLSGTPNEQFF.

In this sample, this clonotype turned up a few times. V gene TRBV20-1 combines with J gene TRBJ2-7; perhaps TRBD1 as D (7 bases). The CDR3 runs to 14 residues. From germline, CDR1 is DFQATT and CDR2 SNEGSKA (reference sequence). Trimming left V 5 bases short and J 1 base short, with 15 bases between. CDR3 in amino acids: CSAADRAGSYEQYF. CDR3 bases: TGCAGTGCTGCCGACAGGGCGGGGTCCTACGAGCAGTACTTC.

In its sample, this clonotype was seen many times. The V gene is TRBV7-3, the J gene TRBJ2-3, with 10 bases aligning to TRBD2. V lost 4 bases and J lost 7; bases outside the gene matches: 5. Per germline, CDR1 SGHTA and CDR2 FQGTGA. This CDR3 contains 14 residues. The DNA for the CDR3 is TGTGCCAGCAGCTGGAGCGGGGGGGCTTATACGCAGTATTTT. It specifies CASSWSGGAYTQYF.

The V gene is TRBV5-1, the J gene TRBJ1-1; TRBD1 matches 7 bases. The CDR3 has 14 residues. Trimming removed 0 bases from V and 4 bases from J; junction bases left unmatched: 3. Germline-derived CDR1 and CDR2 are SGHRS and YFSETQ. For the CDR3, the DNA is TGCGCCAGCAGCTTGGTAGGGGGCGGCACTGAAGCTTTCTTT. Encoded protein: CASSLVGGGTEAFF.

This clonotype was detected many times. CDR3 in DNA: TGTGCCAGCAGCTTAGAAGGCAGAGGAGGCTACACCTTC. It specifies CASSLEGRGGYTF. J is TRBJ1-2 and V is TRBV7-9; D is unclear. V lost 1 base, J lost 8 bases, and 11 bases lay in between. Germline V gene data show CDR1 as SEHNR and CDR2 as FQNEAQ (reference sequence). CDR3 length: 13 amino acids.

This clonotype was counted a few times. V gene TRBV5-1 combines with J gene TRBJ2-5, with 7 positions matching TRBD2. Germline CDR1 is SGHRS and CDR2 is YFSETQ. Trimming took 0 bases from V and 4 from J; bases not matched to a gene: 6. CDR3 length: 15 amino acids. The DNA for the CDR3 is TGCGCCAGCAGCTTGGATCCGGGACTATTAGAGACCCAGTACTTC. Translated: CASSLDPGLLETQYF.

CDR3 loop: CSAGLGLNSGNTIYF. As DNA, the CDR3 is TGCAGCGCGGGACTGGGACTAAACTCTGGAAACACCATATATTTT. The chain carries TRBV29-1 and TRBJ1-3, with a possible D match to TRBD1 (5 bases). V was pared by 7 bases and J by 0 bases, with 16 bases between. Germline assignment: CDR1 SQVTM and CDR2 ANQGSEA. This CDR3 comprises 15 residues. The entire variable domain, with the rest obtained from reference TRBV29-1 and TRBJ1-3, is as follows: SAVISQKPSRDICQRGTSLTIQCQVDSQVTMMFWYRQQPGQSLTLIATANQGSEATYESGFVIDKFPISRPNLTFSTLTVSNMSPEDSSIYLCSAGLGLNSGNTIYFGEGSWLTVV.

Ten or more counts support this clonotype. This chain uses TRBV7-9 with TRBJ2-7; unclear D gene. The CDR3 has 13 residues. The V and J ends lost 5 bases and 2 bases respectively, with 10 bases between them. Germline lookup yields CDR1 SEHNR and CDR2 FQNEAQ (reference sequence). The CDR3 nucleotides read TGTGCCAGCAGCCGTCCCCCCACCTACGAGCAGTACTTC. This encodes CASSRPPTYEQYF.

This clonotype was observed many times. The V call is TRBV28, the J call TRBJ1-2; 12 nucleotides agree with TRBD1. V was clipped by 5 bases and J by 5 bases; unmatched bases: 12. Germline loops: CDR1 MDHEN, CDR2 SYDVKM. The CDR3 is made up of 17 amino acids. CDR3: CASSGTGTGGRVYGYTF. The CDR3 bases are TGTGCCAGCAGTGGTACCGGGACAGGGGGCCGAGTTTATGGCTACACCTTC.

V usage is TRBV5-1 and J usage is TRBJ2-1, with TRBD2 matching over 9 bases. The CDR3 extends over 17 amino acids. Looked up from germline, CDR1 is SGHRS and CDR2 is YFSETQ. The V segment lost 0 bases and the J segment 5 bases; nucleotides outside the gene matches: 9. This chain's CDR3 is CASSLAGGAGGHNEQFF. The CDR3 DNA is TGCGCCAGCAGCTTGGCCGGGGGAGCGGGGGGCCACAATGAGCAGTTCTTC.

In this sample, this clonotype turned up many times. The chain carries TRBV11-3 and TRBJ2-7; TRBD1 agrees at 9 bases. This CDR3 has 15 residues. The germline V gene has CDR1 SGHNT and CDR2 YENEEA. V lost 1 base to trimming and J lost 4 bases; unmatched junction nucleotides: 5. Here the CDR3 DNA reads TGTGCCAGCAGCTTAGGCACAGGGGGCAGGTACGAGCAGTACTTC. Protein sequence: CASSLGTGGRYEQYF.

This clonotype was observed at least ten times. This rearrangement joins TRBV2 to TRBJ1-5; a possible D gene is TRBD1 (6 bases). Trimming shortened V by 5 bases and J by 4 bases, and 15 bases separated the two germline ends. The CDR3 length is 15 residues. CDR1 is SNHLY and CDR2 is FYNNEI in the germline V gene. The CDR3 sequence is CASSREQGMNQPQHF. CDR3 sequence (DNA): TGTGCCAGCAGTCGAGAACAGGGCATGAATCAGCCCCAGCATTTT.

This clonotype appeared many times. This sequence joins TRBV5-1 and TRBJ2-3; 10 bases map to TRBD1. V was clipped by 5 bases and J by 4 bases; unmatched bases: 4. Germline CDR1 is SGHRS and CDR2 is YFSETQ. The CDR3 extends over 14 amino acids. The CDR3 region has the DNA TGCGCCAGCAGACCCGGGACAGGGGCAGATACGCAGTATTTT. Amino acid sequence: CASRPGTGADTQYF.

This clonotype has a count of ten or more. This sequence joins TRBV15 and TRBJ2-2, with D uncertain. Germline-derived CDR1 and CDR2 are LNHNV and YYDKDF (reference sequence). Trimming took 0 bases from V and 7 from J, leaving 12 bases between them. The CDR3 totals 15 residues. CDR3 in amino acids: CATSRDPRGRGELFF. CDR3 nucleotides: TGTGCCACCAGCAGAGATCCTAGAGGACGCGGGGAGCTGTTTTTT. Supplemented by reference TRBV15 and TRBJ2-2, the full variable domain reads DAMVIQNPRYQVTQFGKPVTLSCSQTLNHNVMYWYQQKSSQAPKLLFHYYDKDFNNEADTPDNFQSRRPNTSFCFLDIRSPGLGDTAMYLCATSRDPRGRGELFFGEGSRLTVL.

At least ten counts were recorded for this clonotype. CDR3 residues: CASSLGGTANTEAFF. CDR3 nucleotide sequence: TGCGCCAGCAGCTTGGGAGGGACAGCCAACACTGAAGCTTTCTTT. This rearrangement joins TRBV5-1 to TRBJ1-1; TRBD1 aligns across 7 bases. V was clipped by 0 bases and J by 2 bases; unmatched bases: 4. Germline V gene data show CDR1 as SGHRS and CDR2 as YFSETQ. CDR3 length equals 15 residues.